This T cell receptor beta chain comes out of a study of T-cell reconstitution after alpha-beta-depleted transplantation in children (dated by TCRdb to the mid-2010s). Some background on the complete study: Using TCR repertoire profiling, the study followed T-cell immune reconstitution in a quantitative way in children after TCRalphabeta/CD19-depleted allogeneic hematopoietic cell transplantation.

This clonotype was seen a few times. There is no known antigen for this receptor. There are no base qualities to consult, and no much larger clone falls within one base. The library came from PCR. The sequencer listed for this sample is Illumina HiSeq 2500. TCR library preparation used molecular barcoding, with unique molecular identifiers applied to normalize quantification of the TCRbeta repertoire. TCRdb reworked the public reads: Q25 trimming with fastp, MiXCR clone assembly, productive beta chains retained. CDR3 protein sequences are deduplicated, and each keeps its most common genes and DNA. The sample table lists 200,000 to 300,000 distinct CDR3 sequences, more than 10% of them with a count of one. Clones ranked in the top ten supply around 3% of the sample. Sequences SGHTA (CDR1) and FQGNSA (CDR2) are obtained from the germline V gene. From the cysteine through the phenylalanine, the CDR3 covers 16 amino acids. Only CDR3 DNA is held: 48 bases, read in frame from base 1. V and J are truncated by 5 bases and 6 bases respectively, leaving an intervening sequence of 17 bases.

This receptor was identified in a human donor who donated a stem cell graft to a child with acute lymphoblastic leukemia. In this chain, TRBV7-2 is recombined with TRBJ1-6; no D gene is confidently identified. This specimen consisted of PBMCs from the stem cell graft donor, obtained from the stem cell graft. The bases are TGTGCCAGCAGCCCCGGAAGGGTGGAGGGTAATTCACCCCTCCACTTT. It translates to CASSPGRVEGNSPLHF.